One and the same sample provided the 9 T cell receptor beta chains below, sequenced in a study of blood T cell repertoires in COVID-19 (dated by TCRdb to about 2020). Library preparation was by the immunoSEQ multiplex PCR assay. Entries here come from immuneACCESS through TCRdb and include only in-frame sequences with V and J called. Some clones fail to appear in such tables; in the studies checked, an unresolved V gene covers under half of the shortfall, and the cause of the remainder is unknown. The sample table holds fewer than 250,000 clones, of which approximately 80% were seen once. 4% to 5% of the sample rests with the top ten. Sequencing was performed on peripheral blood. The source of these receptors is a woman in her 70s with acute or convalescent COVID-19.

The CDR3 region has the DNA TGCGCCAGCAGCTTAGAAGCGGGGCTGAACACCGGGGAGCTGTTTTTT. This codes for CASSLEAGLNTGELFF. The chain links TRBV5-1 to TRBJ2-2; 7 bases fit TRBD2. Germline V gene lookup returns CDR1 SGHRS and CDR2 YFSETQ. The CDR3 length is 16 residues. Trimming cost V 2 bases and J 1 base; bases outside gene matches: 5.

J is TRBJ2-1 and V is TRBV6-6; D possibly corresponds to TRBD2 (6 bases). Germline CDR1 reads MNHNY; CDR2 reads SVGAGI (reference sequence). V dropped 6 bases and J dropped 6 bases, with 15 bases sitting between them. CDR3 length equals 14 residues. As DNA, the CDR3 is TGTGCCAGCAGCCCCCCCGGGGGAGGCAATGAGCAGTTCTTC. Its protein product is CASSPPGGGNEQFF.

This clone was observed once. This CDR3 is CASSLAWASTEAFF. The CDR3 DNA reads as TGTGCCAGCAGCTTAGCGTGGGCCTCCACTGAAGCTTTCTTT. This chain connects TRBV7-8 to TRBJ1-1; D is unresolved. The germline V and J ends were trimmed by 0 bases and 4 bases, with 9 bases remaining between them. Per germline, CDR1 SGHVS and CDR2 FQNEAQ. The CDR3 loop spans 14 amino acids.

This clone was found a few times. The chain is built from TRBV7-9 and TRBJ2-7; 9 positions match TRBD1. CDR3 size: 15 residues. The V gene's germline CDR1 is SEHNR and CDR2 FQNEAQ (reference sequence). J gave up 3 bases and V 6 bases, and 9 bases lay outside the gene matches. The CDR3 region has the DNA TGTGCCAGCAGTCCGACAGGGGGTTTACACTACGAGCAGTACTTC. Protein sequence: CASSPTGGLHYEQYF.

The CDR3, as DNA: TGTGCCACCAGTGATCCCTTCGGGCGGGGCGGCTACACCTTC. It codes for CATSDPFGRGGYTF. The rearrangement uses TRBV24-1 and TRBJ1-2, with a possible D match to TRBD1 (5 bases). The CDR3 totals 14 residues. CDR1 and CDR2 from the germline V gene are KGHDR and SFDVKD. V gave up 3 bases and J gave up 8 bases, with 15 bases separating them.

The J gene is TRBJ2-3, the V gene TRBV4-2; 8 nucleotides align to TRBD2. Germline trimming cut 4 bases from V and 5 bases from J; bases unmatched to any gene: 20. The CDR3 contains 19 residues. Germline V gene sequence: CDR1 LGHNA, CDR2 YNFKEQ. CDR3 nucleotides: TGTGCCAGCAGCCTGGGTGGGAATGTCGGGGGGGAAAATGTAGATACGCAGTATTTT. Translating gives CASSLGGNVGGENVDTQYF.

This clone showed up just once. The chain links TRBV11-3 to TRBJ2-2; D is possibly TRBD1 (6 bases). Germline loops: CDR1 SGHNT, CDR2 YENEEA. Deletions cut 5 bases from V and 5 bases from J, with 12 bases between. The CDR3 consists of 14 residues. The CDR3 nucleotides are TGTGCCAGCAGCCTCGGACAGATTACCGGGGAGCTGTTTTTT. As protein: CASSLGQITGELFF.

The chain recombines TRBV12-3 or TRBV12-4 with TRBJ1-2; D is possibly TRBD1 (6 bases). This CDR3 contains 13 residues. Trimming pared 6 bases from V and 5 bases from J, leaving 13 bases between. The CDR3 loop reads CASSRQAPYGYTF. CDR3 DNA sequence: TGTGCCAGCAGCCGACAGGCCCCGTATGGCTACACCTTC.

The chain employs TRBV20-1 and TRBJ1-6, with 9 nucleotides matching TRBD1. V was pared by 3 bases and J by 9 bases, with 3 bases of the junction left unmatched. This CDR3 is 13 amino acids long. Per the germline V gene, CDR1 is DFQATT and CDR2 is SNEGSKA (reference sequence). The CDR3 protein is CSASWTGASPLHF. CDR3 in DNA: TGCAGTGCTAGTTGGACAGGGGCTTCACCCCTCCACTTT.